These T cell receptor beta chains were read from a single sample in a study of sequential checkpoint blockade in melanoma. Generated by immunoSEQ multiplex PCR, the TCRdb table keeps only in-frame clones and is missing some. This sample has about 40,000 clones, with roughly 85% found just once. The sequences come from CD8+ T cells sorted from blood (inferred from file names), collected from a patient given nivolumab and ipilimumab in sequence. The receptors stem from a human donor with melanoma. Both conserved end residues are part of each CDR3. The D gene is left open where the match is weak. Clone size is not always given. Where it is, it says once, few, many or a class for expanded clones.

J: TRBJ2-5
size: NA
V: TRBV7-3
D: TRBD2
CDR3: CASSLHFWTSGAQETQYF
DNA: TGTGCCAGCAGCTTACACTTTTGGACTAGCGGGGCACAAGAGACCCAGTACTTC

J: TRBJ1-4
size: NA
V: TRBV4-1
D: NA
CDR3: CASSQQPTGMDEKLFF
DNA: TGCGCCAGCAGCCAACAACCTACAGGGATGGATGAAAAACTGTTTTTT

J: TRBJ1-1
size: NA
V: TRBV9
D: NA
CDR3: CASSAGINTEAFF
DNA: TGTGCCAGCAGCGCAGGGATAAACACTGAAGCTTTCTTT

J: TRBJ2-3
size: NA
V: TRBV9
D: TRBD2
CDR3: CASSTQRDVDTQYF
DNA: TGTGCCAGCAGCACCCAGCGGGATGTGGATACGCAGTATTTT

J: TRBJ2-7
size: once
V: TRBV5-8
D: NA
CDR3: CASSLVSEQYF
DNA: TGTGCCAGCAGCTTGGTGAGCGAGCAGTACTTC

J: TRBJ2-3
size: NA
V: TRBV5-6
D: NA
CDR3: CASSLEGGAGVQYF
DNA: TGTGCCAGCAGCTTGGAAGGTGGGGCAGGTGTGCAGTATTTT

J: TRBJ1-4
size: NA
V: TRBV27
D: TRBD1
CDR3: CASSPDRGWEKLFF
DNA: TGTGCCAGCAGTCCTGACAGGGGATGGGAAAAACTGTTTTTT

J: TRBJ2-2
size: NA
V: TRBV4-2
D: NA
CDR3: CASSQVGLATGELFF
DNA: TGTGCCAGCAGCCAAGTAGGTCTAGCGACCGGGGAGCTGTTTTTT

J: TRBJ2-5
size: NA
V: TRBV28
D: NA
CDR3: CASSARWASPKETQYF
DNA: TGTGCCAGCAGTGCCCGATGGGCTAGCCCAAAAGAGACCCAGTACTTC

J: TRBJ2-3
size: NA
V: TRBV7-3
D: TRBD2
CDR3: CASSPAPLAGYTDTQYF
DNA: TGTGCCAGCAGCCCCGCCCCACTAGCGGGATACACAGATACGCAGTATTTT

J: TRBJ1-4
size: NA
V: TRBV7-2
D: NA
CDR3: CASSSGAAGLFF
DNA: TGTGCCAGCAGCTCTGGGGCGGCCGGACTGTTTTTT

J: TRBJ1-2
size: NA
V: TRBV5-4
D: NA
CDR3: CASSLGWSRGYTF
DNA: TGTGCCAGCAGCCTCGGGTGGTCCCGTGGCTACACCTTC

J: TRBJ2-1
size: NA
V: TRBV5-1
D: TRBD2
CDR3: CASGLAGSSYNEQFF
DNA: TGCGCCAGCGGACTAGCGGGAAGCTCCTACAATGAGCAGTTCTTC

J: TRBJ1-2
size: NA
V: TRBV7-2
D: NA
CDR3: CASSQFFNYGYTF
DNA: TGTGCCAGCAGCCAATTTTTTAACTATGGCTACACCTTC

J: TRBJ2-7
size: once
V: TRBV27
D: TRBD1
CDR3: CASSLWAGGLYEQYF
DNA: TGTGCCAGCAGTTTATGGGCAGGGGGCCTCTACGAGCAGTACTTC

J: TRBJ2-7
size: NA
V: TRBV10-2
D: NA
CDR3: CASSEGSYEQYF
DNA: TGCGCCAGCAGTGAGGGCAGCTACGAGCAGTACTTC

J: TRBJ1-1
size: NA
V: TRBV19
D: NA
CDR3: CAVWDKNTEAFF
DNA: TGTGCCGTATGGGACAAAAACACTGAAGCTTTCTTT

J: TRBJ2-7
size: NA
V: TRBV13
D: TRBD2
CDR3: CASSSRTSGRYEQYF
DNA: TGTGCCAGCAGCTCAAGGACTAGCGGGAGATACGAGCAGTACTTC

J: TRBJ1-2
size: NA
V: TRBV7-9
D: TRBD1
CDR3: CASSRLGQETNYGYTF
DNA: TGTGCCAGCAGCAGATTAGGACAGGAAACTAACTATGGCTACACCTTC

J: TRBJ2-2
size: NA
V: TRBV7-3
D: TRBD2
CDR3: CASSLVLAGRTGELFF
DNA: TGTGCCAGCAGCTTGGTCCTAGCGGGACGCACCGGGGAGCTGTTTTTT

J: TRBJ2-3
size: NA
V: TRBV29-1
D: NA
CDR3: CSVEDLGGITDTQYF
DNA: TGCAGCGTTGAAGATCTCGGCGGGATAACAGATACGCAGTATTTT

J: TRBJ2-1
size: NA
V: TRBV7-2
D: TRBD2
CDR3: CASSSLAGGGASYNEQFF
DNA: TGTGCCAGCAGCTCCCTAGCGGGAGGAGGCGCGTCCTACAATGAGCAGTTCTTC

J: TRBJ1-2
size: NA
V: TRBV6-5
D: TRBD1
CDR3: CASSFGQGRDYGYTF
DNA: TGTGCCAGCAGTTTTGGACAGGGGAGGGACTATGGCTACACCTTC

J: TRBJ2-7
size: NA
V: TRBV13
D: NA
CDR3: CASSLGRTSSYEQYF
DNA: TGTGCCAGCAGCTTAGGCCGGACTTCCTCCTACGAGCAGTACTTC

J: TRBJ2-5
size: NA
V: TRBV6-1
D: TRBD1
CDR3: CASSLYRGQETQYF
DNA: TGTGCCAGCAGTCTATACAGGGGCCAAGAGACCCAGTACTTC

J: TRBJ2-1
size: NA
V: TRBV6-1
D: NA
CDR3: CASRTGLEEFF
DNA: TGTGCCAGCCGCACAGGGCTAGAGGAGTTCTTC

J: TRBJ1-2
size: NA
V: TRBV9
D: TRBD1
CDR3: CASSGDSYVGYTF
DNA: TGTGCCAGCAGCGGGGACAGTTATGTAGGCTACACCTTC

J: TRBJ1-5
size: NA
V: TRBV5-6
D: NA
CDR3: CASSRGGSGGNQPQHF
DNA: TGTGCCAGCAGCCGAGGGGGGAGCGGGGGCAATCAGCCCCAGCATTTT

J: TRBJ2-1
size: NA
V: TRBV27
D: TRBD2
CDR3: CASSWGLAGGNEQFF
DNA: TGTGCCAGCAGTTGGGGACTAGCGGGAGGAAATGAGCAGTTCTTC

J: TRBJ2-2
size: NA
V: TRBV4-3
D: NA
CDR3: CASSQGVARANTGELFF
DNA: TGCGCCAGCAGCCAAGGCGTAGCCCGCGCGAACACCGGGGAGCTGTTTTTT

J: TRBJ2-7
size: once
V: TRBV28
D: TRBD2
CDR3: CASSPLSGSPYEQYF
DNA: TGTGCCAGCAGTCCCCTCAGCGGGAGTCCCTACGAGCAGTACTTC

J: TRBJ2-7
size: NA
V: TRBV9
D: TRBD1
CDR3: CASSTTPGTGLNEQYF
DNA: TGTGCCAGCAGCACCACCCCCGGGACAGGGCTGAACGAGCAGTACTTC

J: TRBJ2-1
size: NA
V: TRBV9
D: TRBD2
CDR3: CASSVVAGVRNEQFF
DNA: TGTGCCAGCAGCGTAGTGGCGGGAGTTAGGAATGAGCAGTTCTTC

J: TRBJ1-2
size: NA
V: TRBV27
D: NA
CDR3: CASSLRAGGYGYTF
DNA: TGTGCCAGCAGTTTAAGGGCGGGCGGTTATGGCTACACCTTC

J: TRBJ1-5
size: few
V: TRBV19
D: TRBD1
CDR3: CASSGQDRNQPQHF
DNA: TGTGCCAGTAGTGGACAGGATCGCAATCAGCCCCAGCATTTT

J: TRBJ2-5
size: once
V: TRBV25-1
D: TRBD1
CDR3: CASRLVTGGVETQYF
DNA: TGTGCCAGCAGATTAGTCACAGGGGGCGTGGAGACCCAGTACTTC

J: TRBJ1-3
size: NA
V: TRBV30
D: TRBD1
CDR3: CAWSAGTGSGNTIYF
DNA: TGTGCCTGGAGCGCCGGGACAGGGTCTGGAAACACCATATATTTT

J: TRBJ2-7
size: NA
V: TRBV7-9
D: TRBD2
CDR3: CASSLDSGRINEQYF
DNA: TGTGCCAGCAGCTTAGATAGCGGGAGAATCAACGAGCAGTACTTC

J: TRBJ2-7
size: NA
V: TRBV28
D: NA
CDR3: CASSPGPSQQYF
DNA: TGTGCCAGCAGTCCAGGGCCTTCGCAGCAGTACTTC

J: TRBJ2-6
size: NA
V: TRBV19
D: NA
CDR3: CASNIVGPSGANVLTF
DNA: TGTGCCAGCAATATAGTGGGCCCCTCTGGGGCCAACGTCCTGACTTTC

J: TRBJ1-2
size: NA
V: TRBV7-2
D: TRBD1
CDR3: CASSLITGTGVGYTF
DNA: TGTGCCAGCAGCTTAATCACCGGGACAGGGGTTGGCTACACCTTC

J: TRBJ1-1
size: NA
V: TRBV5-8
D: NA
CDR3: CASSLWTALNTEAFF
DNA: TGTGCCAGCAGCCTCTGGACAGCCTTGAACACTGAAGCTTTCTTT

J: TRBJ2-1
size: NA
V: TRBV4-1
D: TRBD1
CDR3: CASSQSGQGHNEQFF
DNA: TGCGCCAGCAGCCAATCCGGACAGGGCCACAATGAGCAGTTCTTC

J: TRBJ2-1
size: few
V: TRBV10-3
D: NA
CDR3: CASSLAEMGYNEQFF
DNA: TGTGCCAGCTCCTTAGCGGAGATGGGTTACAATGAGCAGTTCTTC

J: TRBJ2-6
size: NA
V: TRBV7-6
D: TRBD1
CDR3: CASSLAPGGSGANVLTF
DNA: TGTGCCAGCAGCTTAGCGCCAGGGGGCTCTGGGGCCAACGTCCTGACTTTC

J: TRBJ2-7
size: once
V: TRBV4-1
D: TRBD1
CDR3: CASSQGRGPYEQYF
DNA: TGCGCCAGCAGCCAAGGTAGGGGGCCCTACGAGCAGTACTTC

J: TRBJ1-2
size: NA
V: TRBV20-1
D: NA
CDR3: CSTHPGGVF
DNA: TGCAGCACACACCCGGGAGGGGTCTTC

J: TRBJ1-1
size: NA
V: TRBV5-6
D: TRBD1
CDR3: CASSWTGAGTEAFF
DNA: TGTGCCAGCAGCTGGACAGGGGCGGGCACTGAAGCTTTCTTT

J: TRBJ2-7
size: NA
V: TRBV28
D: NA
CDR3: CASRPPTNYEQYF
DNA: TGTGCCAGCAGGCCCCCCACAAACTACGAGCAGTACTTC

J: TRBJ1-4
size: NA
V: TRBV6-5
D: NA
CDR3: CASSSGRFANEKLFF
DNA: TGTGCCAGCAGTTCAGGGCGGTTTGCTAATGAAAAACTGTTTTTT

J: TRBJ1-1
size: NA
V: TRBV11-2
D: TRBD1
CDR3: CASSLGRGQGAQSAEAFF
DNA: TGTGCCAGCAGCTTAGGCCGCGGACAGGGGGCGCAGAGCGCTGAAGCTTTCTTT

J: TRBJ2-1
size: NA
V: TRBV9
D: NA
CDR3: CASSENEYNEQFF
DNA: TGTGCCAGCAGCGAAAATGAGTACAATGAGCAGTTCTTC